Listed here are 15 T cell receptor beta chains from one sample, sequenced in a study of T-cell reconstitution after alpha-beta-depleted transplantation in children. A TCRbeta library incorporating unique molecular identifiers was prepared. TCRdb reanalysed the PCR reads using MiXCR and keeps one entry per CDR3 protein. The sample lists about 980,000 distinct CDR3 sequences; 25% to 30% were seen once. This specimen consisted of PBMCs, mostly from graft donor cells, obtained 360 days after TCRalphabeta/CD19-depleted stem cell transplant. The receptors were gathered from a boy younger than two who had a stem cell transplant for SCID, so the T cells may come from the graft donor.

This clonotype was counted between two and nine times. V usage is TRBV20-1 and J usage is TRBJ2-5; possibly TRBD2 for D (6 bases). Between the trimmed V and J ends, which lost 3 bases and 4 bases, there was a span of 9 bases. The CDR3 covers 12 residues. Germline V gene sequence: CDR1 DFQATT, CDR2 SNEGSKA (reference sequence). The CDR3 reads CSASKGGETQYF. CDR3 nucleotide sequence: TGCAGTGCTAGCAAGGGAGGAGAGACCCAGTACTTC.

V usage is TRBV5-1 and J usage is TRBJ2-4; D is unclear. Germline-derived CDR1 and CDR2 are SGHRS and YFSETQ. The CDR3 is 15 amino acids. Trimming cost V 0 bases and J 6 bases, with 13 bases left between them. The CDR3 nucleotides are TGCGCCAGCAGCTTGGGCCCACAAATGGGAAACATTCAGTACTTC. Protein: CASSLGPQMGNIQYF.

The V gene is TRBV7-9, the J gene TRBJ2-2; D is uncertain. V gave up 4 bases and J gave up 7 bases, with 10 bases separating them. CDR3 length equals 13 residues. Germline V gene sequence: CDR1 SEHNR, CDR2 FQNEAQ (reference sequence). This chain's CDR3 is CASSSVTGGELFF. Written as DNA, the CDR3 is TGTGCCAGCAGCTCCGTGACGGGCGGGGAGCTGTTTTTT.

This chain connects TRBV6-5 to TRBJ2-7; possibly TRBD1 for D (6 bases). The CDR3 extends over 14 amino acids. The V and J ends lost 7 bases and 4 bases respectively, with 17 bases between them. Germline V gene data show CDR1 as MNHEY and CDR2 as SVGAGI. CDR3 nucleotide sequence: TGTGCCAGCACCTCAGGGGTTAGGGGGTACGAGCAGTACTTC. As protein: CASTSGVRGYEQYF.

This clonotype was seen a handful of times. The chain carries TRBV19 and TRBJ2-7; 10 nucleotides align to TRBD2. CDR1 is LNHDA, CDR2 SQIVND, per germline (reference sequence). CDR3 length equals 15 residues. V was clipped by 5 bases and J by 3 bases; unmatched bases: 7. Here the CDR3 DNA reads TGTGCCAGTAGTGGAACTAGCGGGGCATACTACGAGCAGTACTTC. Its translation: CASSGTSGAYYEQYF.

This clonotype was counted between two and nine times. V is TRBV20-1 and J is TRBJ1-2; D remains unclear. V dropped 0 bases and J dropped 4 bases, with 12 bases sitting between them. Germline values: CDR1 DFQATT, CDR2 SNEGSKA (reference sequence). CDR3 length: 14 amino acids. Written as DNA, the CDR3 is TGCAGTGCTAGAGAAGGTAGCCCGTCCTATGGCTACACCTTC. Amino acids: CSAREGSPSYGYTF.

This clonotype was detected only a few times. J is TRBJ1-2 and V is TRBV19; TRBD1 aligns across 7 bases. This CDR3 has 12 residues. Germline V gene data show CDR1 as LNHDA and CDR2 as SQIVND (reference sequence). V was pared by 5 bases and J by 8 bases, with 5 bases of the junction left unmatched. The CDR3 sequence: CASSGPGGGYTF. The CDR3 DNA sequence: TGTGCCAGTAGTGGGCCAGGGGGAGGCTACACCTTC. The variable domain in full, with the rest retrieved from reference TRBV19 and TRBJ1-2, is DGGITQSPKYLFRKEGQNVTLSCEQNLNHDAMYWYRQDPGQGLRLIYYSQIVNDFQKGDIAEGYSVSREKKESFPLTVTSAQKNPTAFYLCASSGPGGGYTFGSGTRLTVV.

The genes are TRBV4-3 and TRBJ2-3; no clear D. The CDR3 has 13 residues. Trimming stripped 0 bases from V and 12 bases from J, with 13 bases between. CDR1 is LGHNA and CDR2 is YSLEER in the germline V gene. CDR3 in DNA: TGCGCCAGCAGCCAAGATGCCGGGTTTTCACAGTATTTT. Translation: CASSQDAGFSQYF.

The CDR3 region has the DNA TGCAGTGTCCAACTAGGAGAGACCCAGTACTTC. This translates into CSVQLGETQYF. This chain links TRBV20-1 with TRBJ2-5; D might be TRBD2 (5 bases). The germline CDR1 and CDR2 sequences are DFQATT and SNEGSKA (reference sequence). Trimming shortened V by 7 bases and J by 4 bases, and 10 bases separated the two germline ends. The CDR3 is 11 residues long.

This clonotype was observed a few times. J is TRBJ2-1 and V is TRBV28; the D gene is possibly TRBD2 (5 bases). The CDR3 has 13 residues. The V and J ends lost 5 bases and 15 bases respectively, with 20 bases between them. Germline assignment: CDR1 MDHEN and CDR2 SYDVKM. Here the CDR3 reads CASSPDSEVEAFF. In nucleotides, the CDR3 is TGTGCCAGCAGTCCCGATTCGGAGGTTGAAGCGTTCTTC.

This clonotype has ten or more counts. V gene TRBV2 combines with J gene TRBJ2-7; 11 positions match TRBD2. The V and J ends lost 6 bases and 2 bases, in that order; junction bases with no gene match: 3. Germline-derived CDR1 and CDR2 are SNHLY and FYNNEI. The CDR3 runs to 14 residues. This CDR3 reads CASRSTSGAYEQYF. CDR3 coding DNA: TGTGCCAGCAGGTCGACTAGCGGGGCCTACGAGCAGTACTTC.

Only a few counts were recorded for this clonotype. The chain carries TRBV12-3 or TRBV12-4 and TRBJ1-1; D not certain. The CDR3 sequence is 13 residues long. Trimming removed 7 bases at V and 1 base at J, with 10 bases between. CDR3 DNA: TGTGCCAGCAACCTCGCGGGGAACACTGAAGCTTTCTTT. Protein: CASNLAGNTEAFF.

In its sample, this clonotype was seen a few times. The chain links TRBV5-1 to TRBJ2-1; no definite D call. V was cut by 6 bases and J by 5 bases, with 15 bases left in between. CDR1 is SGHRS and CDR2 is YFSETQ in the germline V gene. The CDR3 totals 14 residues. This CDR3 reads CASTRAIPHNEQFF. The DNA of the CDR3 is TGCGCCAGCACCCGGGCTATCCCCCACAATGAGCAGTTCTTC.

The V call is TRBV4-1, the J call TRBJ2-7; TRBD2 matches at 13 bases. CDR3 length equals 19 residues. The V gene's germline CDR1 is MGHRA and CDR2 YSYEKL. Losses at the gene ends were 1 base for V and 7 bases for J; bases not matched to a gene: 16. CDR3 sequence reads: CASSQVGLAGNDRSGEQYF. Written as DNA, the CDR3 is TGCGCCAGCAGCCAAGTGGGACTAGCGGGGAACGATCGATCGGGGGAGCAGTACTTC.

The chain links TRBV12-3 or TRBV12-4 to TRBJ1-3; D gene uncertain. The CDR3 runs 14 residues. Trimming removed 6 bases at V and 4 bases at J, with 13 bases between. The CDR3 nucleotides are TGTGCCAGCAGCCTGGACTCGTGGGGAAACACCATATATTTT. Translated, it gives CASSLDSWGNTIYF.